A single sample is the source of the 17 T cell receptor beta chains below, sequenced in a study of T cell responses to AZD1222 COVID-19 vaccine. TCRdb's table, derived via immunoSEQ multiplex PCR, lists solely in-frame clones and lacks some. The sample carries about 35,000 clones, approximately 86% recorded once. Here the sequenced sample was peripheral blood, taken on day 0 of AZD1222 vaccination. Receptors were obtained from an adult in good health.

The rearrangement uses TRBV5-1 and TRBJ1-1, with D tentatively TRBD1 (6 bases). CDR3 length: 14 amino acids. Germline V gene data show CDR1 as SGHRS and CDR2 as YFSETQ. V was pared by 3 bases and J by 0 bases, with 9 bases between. The CDR3 spells CASSSGTLNTEAFF. CDR3 nucleotide sequence: TGCGCCAGCAGCTCCGGGACACTGAACACTGAAGCTTTCTTT.

The V gene is TRBV5-1, the J gene TRBJ1-1, with D perhaps TRBD1 (5 bases). Per germline, CDR1 SGHRS and CDR2 YFSETQ. The CDR3 runs 13 residues. Trimming stripped 5 bases from V and 5 bases from J, with 13 bases between. CDR3 protein: CASRTGLRTEAFF. Here the CDR3 DNA reads TGCGCCAGCAGGACGGGGCTAAGGACTGAAGCTTTCTTT. The full variable domain, completed using reference TRBV5-1 and TRBJ1-1, is KAGVTQTPRYLIKTRGQQVTLSCSPISGHRSVSWYQQTPGQGLQFLFEYFSETQRNKGNFPGRFSGRQFSNSRSEMNVSTLELGDSALYLCASRTGLRTEAFFGQGTRLTVV.

This chain connects TRBV5-4 to TRBJ1-3; D unclear. Germline V gene sequence: CDR1 SGHNT, CDR2 YYREEE (reference sequence). V was pared by 4 bases and J by 7 bases, with 12 bases between. The CDR3 spans 13 residues. CDR3 nucleotide sequence: TGTGCCAGCAGCCCTGGGAGGCGGAACACCATATATTTT. It encodes CASSPGRRNTIYF.

The rearrangement joins TRBV6-1 to TRBJ1-3, with D possibly being TRBD1 (6 bases). V was clipped by 2 bases and J by 4 bases, with 21 bases between them. The CDR3 extends over 18 amino acids. Germline V gives CDR1 MNHNS, CDR2 SASEGT. DNA for the CDR3: TGTGCCAGCAGTGAATTGGCTTGGGGGCCTGCGAAGGGAAACACCATATATTTT. Protein product: CASSELAWGPAKGNTIYF.

V is TRBV28 and J is TRBJ1-5; D may be TRBD1 (6 bases). CDR1 and CDR2 from the germline V gene are MDHEN and SYDVKM. The CDR3 loop spans 16 amino acids. V was shortened by 5 bases and J by 0 bases, with 14 bases between the two germline ends. CDR3 sequence reads: CASSLPDSYSNQPQHF. Written as DNA, the CDR3 is TGTGCCAGCAGTCTTCCGGACAGTTATAGCAATCAGCCCCAGCATTTT.

In this sample, this clone turned up a few times. This chain uses TRBV12-5 with TRBJ2-5; possibly TRBD1 for D (6 bases). The germline V gene has CDR1 LGHNT and CDR2 FRNRAP. The CDR3 is made up of 11 amino acids. V was cut by 5 bases and J by 9 bases, with 10 bases left in between. The CDR3 DNA reads as TGTGCTAGTGGTACCGCAGGGGCCCAGTACTTC. Translation gives CASGTAGAQYF. Based on the CDR3 plus reference TRBV12-5 and TRBJ2-5, the full variable domain is DARVTQTPRHKVTEMGQEVTMRCQPILGHNTVFWYRQTMMQGLELLAYFRNRAPLDDSGMPKDRFSAEMPDATLATLKIQPSEPRDSAVYFCASGTAGAQYFGPGTRLLVL.

The chain has TRBV2 and TRBJ2-7; 7 bases are shared with TRBD2. Germline V CDR1 and CDR2: SNHLY, FYNNEI. J was trimmed by 3 bases and V by 4 bases; bases with no gene match: 6. The CDR3 consists of 14 residues. The CDR3: CASSVSSGNYEQYF. CDR3 nucleotides: TGTGCCAGCAGTGTGTCTAGCGGAAACTACGAGCAGTACTTC. Supplemented by reference TRBV2 and TRBJ2-7, the full variable domain reads EPEVTQTPSHQVTQMGQEVILRCVPISNHLYFYWYRQILGQKVEFLVSFYNNEISEKSEIFDDQFSVERPDGSNFTLKIRSTKLEDSAMYFCASSVSSGNYEQYFGPGTRLTVT.

The rearrangement joins TRBV19 to TRBJ1-5; TRBD1 might be the D (5 bases). The CDR3 is 18 amino acids. Trimming removed 3 bases from V and 4 bases from J, with 22 bases in between. Germline V gene sequence: CDR1 LNHDA, CDR2 SQIVND (reference sequence). The CDR3 sequence: CASSIRTGGVGVNQPQHF. CDR3 nucleotide sequence: TGTGCCAGTAGTATTCGCACCGGGGGGGTAGGGGTGAATCAGCCCCAGCATTTT.

This chain joins TRBV5-6 and TRBJ2-7; 7 bases agree with TRBD1. CDR1 SGHDT and CDR2 YYEEEE come from the germline V gene. This CDR3 contains 13 residues. The V segment lost 0 bases and the J segment 5 bases; nucleotides outside the gene matches: 2. The CDR3 reads CASSLGRGNEQYF. CDR3 nucleotide sequence: TGTGCCAGCAGCTTGGGCAGGGGGAACGAGCAGTACTTC.

The chain is built from TRBV7-9 and TRBJ1-1; 7 bases are shared with TRBD1. This CDR3 comprises 15 residues. The junction had 11 bases not matched to a gene; V was cut back by 1 base and J by 9 bases. The germline V gene has CDR1 SEHNR and CDR2 FQNEAQ (reference sequence). The CDR3 nucleotides are TGTGCCAGCAGCTTAGGACAGGGATTGAACGGGCAAGCTTTCTTT. Residues: CASSLGQGLNGQAFF.

The chain links TRBV5-1 to TRBJ2-2; D could derive from TRBD1 or TRBD2 (6 bases each). V lost 4 bases and J lost 0, with 13 bases in between. The CDR3 extends over 16 amino acids. Germline lookup yields CDR1 SGHRS and CDR2 YFSETQ. CDR3 bases: TGCGCCAGCAGCAGAACAGGGACTCCGAACACCGGGGAGCTGTTTTTT. This codes for CASSRTGTPNTGELFF.

CDR3 sequence reads: CASSQDSPYNSGFEQYF. For the CDR3, the DNA is TGTGCCAGCAGCCAAGATTCCCCTTATAACAGCGGGTTCGAGCAGTACTTC. The chain is built from TRBV3-1 (or the pseudogene TRBV3-2) and TRBJ2-7; the D gene is possibly TRBD2 (6 bases). V lost 0 bases, J lost 6 bases, and 21 bases lay in between. Germline V gene lookup returns CDR1 LGHDT and CDR2 YNNKEL (reference sequence). The CDR3 spans 17 residues.

This clone was found once. This chain connects TRBV10-2 to TRBJ2-3; a possible D gene is TRBD1 (6 bases). Per the germline V gene, CDR1 is WSHSY and CDR2 is SAAADI. V dropped 4 bases and J dropped 4 bases, with 15 bases sitting between them. The CDR3 has 15 residues. This chain's CDR3 is CASSVRGYWSDTQYF. CDR3 DNA sequence: TGCGCCAGCAGTGTTAGGGGGTACTGGTCAGATACGCAGTATTTT.

The chain recombines TRBV12-5 with TRBJ2-1; D possibly corresponds to TRBD2 (5 bases). Germline CDR1 is LGHNT and CDR2 is FRNRAP. CDR3 length: 14 residues. Trimming shortened V by 1 base and J by 8 bases, and 12 bases separated the two germline ends. The CDR3 DNA sequence: TGTGCTAGTGGTTTGGACCCCCCGAGGGATGAGCAGTTCTTC. As protein: CASGLDPPRDEQFF.

V gene TRBV7-2 combines with J gene TRBJ1-5; the D gene is possibly TRBD1 (6 bases). The CDR3 spans 13 residues. V was shortened by 2 bases and J by 7 bases, with 9 bases between the two germline ends. Looked up from germline, CDR1 is SGHTA and CDR2 is FQGNSA. This chain's CDR3 is CASSLQGHQPQHF. CDR3 DNA sequence: TGTGCCAGCAGCTTACAGGGACACCAGCCCCAGCATTTT.

This clone was seen only once. The J gene is TRBJ2-7, the V gene TRBV2; 9 nucleotides match TRBD2. Per germline, CDR1 SNHLY and CDR2 FYNNEI. The CDR3 spans 15 residues. V shed 2 bases and J 1 base; nucleotides not matched to a gene: 3. This chain's CDR3 is CASSEWREGSYEQYF. The CDR3 DNA reads as TGTGCCAGCAGTGAATGGCGGGAGGGTTCCTACGAGCAGTACTTC. Full variable domain (outside the CDR3, taken from reference TRBV2 and TRBJ2-7): EPEVTQTPSHQVTQMGQEVILRCVPISNHLYFYWYRQILGQKVEFLVSFYNNEISEKSEIFDDQFSVERPDGSNFTLKIRSTKLEDSAMYFCASSEWREGSYEQYFGPGTRLTVT.

This clone was seen once. The gene calls are TRBV28 and TRBJ2-7, with 9 bases identical to TRBD1. V trimming: 2 bases; J trimming: 5 bases; junction bases outside the gene matches: 7. The germline V gene encodes CDR1 MDHEN and CDR2 SYDVKM. There are 15 residues in the CDR3. The CDR3 region has the DNA TGTGCCAGCAGTTTAGTGGGGACAGGGCAGAACGAGCAGTACTTC. Translation: CASSLVGTGQNEQYF.